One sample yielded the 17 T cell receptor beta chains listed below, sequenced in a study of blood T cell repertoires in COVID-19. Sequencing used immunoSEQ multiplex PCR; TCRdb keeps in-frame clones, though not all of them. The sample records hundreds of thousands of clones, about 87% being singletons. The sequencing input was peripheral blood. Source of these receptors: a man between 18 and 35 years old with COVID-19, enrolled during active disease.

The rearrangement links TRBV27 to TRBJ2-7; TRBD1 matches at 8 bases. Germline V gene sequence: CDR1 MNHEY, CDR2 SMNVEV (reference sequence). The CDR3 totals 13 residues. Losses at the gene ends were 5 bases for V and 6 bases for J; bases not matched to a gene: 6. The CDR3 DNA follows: TGTGCCAGCAGTATCCGGGACAGGAGCGAGCAGTACTTC. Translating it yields CASSIRDRSEQYF.

CDR3 sequence (DNA): TGTGCCAGCAGTCCGACAGGGCAAGAGACCCAGTACTTC. This translates into CASSPTGQETQYF. The V and J genes are TRBV6-5 and TRBJ2-5; 7 bases line up with TRBD1. V was pared by 5 bases and J by 2 bases, with 2 bases of the junction left unmatched. Per the germline V gene, CDR1 is MNHEY and CDR2 is SVGAGI. The CDR3 covers 13 residues.

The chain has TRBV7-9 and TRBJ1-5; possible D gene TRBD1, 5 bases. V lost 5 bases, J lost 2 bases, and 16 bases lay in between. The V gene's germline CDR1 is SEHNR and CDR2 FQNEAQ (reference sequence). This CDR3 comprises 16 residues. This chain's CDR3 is CASSRVSQGGNQPQHF. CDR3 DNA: TGTGCCAGCAGCCGAGTATCGCAGGGTGGCAATCAGCCCCAGCATTTT.

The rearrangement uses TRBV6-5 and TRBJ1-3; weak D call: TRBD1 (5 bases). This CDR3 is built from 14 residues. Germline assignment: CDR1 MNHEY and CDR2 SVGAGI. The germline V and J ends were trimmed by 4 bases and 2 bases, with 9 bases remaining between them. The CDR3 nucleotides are TGTGCCAGCAGTTGGGACTGGGCTGGAAACACCATATATTTT. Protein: CASSWDWAGNTIYF.

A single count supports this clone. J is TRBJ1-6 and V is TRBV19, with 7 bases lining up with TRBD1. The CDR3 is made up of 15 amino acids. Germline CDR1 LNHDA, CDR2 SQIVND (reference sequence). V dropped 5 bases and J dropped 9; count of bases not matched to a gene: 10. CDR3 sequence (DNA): TGTGCCAGTAGTTTGGGACAGTTAGGCACTTCACCCCTCCACTTT. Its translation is CASSLGQLGTSPLHF.

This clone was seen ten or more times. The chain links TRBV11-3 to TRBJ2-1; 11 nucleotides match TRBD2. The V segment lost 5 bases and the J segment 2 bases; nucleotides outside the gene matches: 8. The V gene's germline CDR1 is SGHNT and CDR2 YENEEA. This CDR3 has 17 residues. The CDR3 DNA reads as TGTGCCAGCAGCCAAGGGACTAGCGGTACCCCCTACAATGAGCAGTTCTTC. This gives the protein CASSQGTSGTPYNEQFF.

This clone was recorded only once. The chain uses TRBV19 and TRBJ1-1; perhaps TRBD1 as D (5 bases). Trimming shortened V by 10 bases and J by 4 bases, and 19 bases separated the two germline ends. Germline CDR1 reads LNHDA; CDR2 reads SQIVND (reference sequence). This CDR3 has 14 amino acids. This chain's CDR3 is CATLSRTSSTEAFF. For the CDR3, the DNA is TGTGCCACCCTCTCTCGGACAAGTAGCACTGAAGCTTTCTTT.

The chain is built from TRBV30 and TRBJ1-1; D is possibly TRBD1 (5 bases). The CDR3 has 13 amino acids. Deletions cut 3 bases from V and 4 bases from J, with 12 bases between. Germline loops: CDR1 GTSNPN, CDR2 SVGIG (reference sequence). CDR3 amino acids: CAWSQGVGTEAFF. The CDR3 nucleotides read TGTGCCTGGAGCCAAGGGGTTGGCACTGAAGCTTTCTTT.

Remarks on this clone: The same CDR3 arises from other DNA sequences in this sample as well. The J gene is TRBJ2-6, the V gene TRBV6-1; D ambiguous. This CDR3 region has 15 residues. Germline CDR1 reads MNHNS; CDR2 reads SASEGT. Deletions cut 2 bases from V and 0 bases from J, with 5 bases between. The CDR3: CASSEWASGANVLTF. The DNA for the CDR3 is TGTGCCAGCAGTGAATGGGCCTCTGGGGCCAACGTCCTGACTTTC.

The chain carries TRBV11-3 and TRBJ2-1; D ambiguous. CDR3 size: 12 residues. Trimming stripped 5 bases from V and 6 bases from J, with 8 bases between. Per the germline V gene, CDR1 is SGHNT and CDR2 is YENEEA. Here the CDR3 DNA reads TGTGCCAGCAGCGCGACAAGCAATGAGCAGTTCTTC. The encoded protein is CASSATSNEQFF.

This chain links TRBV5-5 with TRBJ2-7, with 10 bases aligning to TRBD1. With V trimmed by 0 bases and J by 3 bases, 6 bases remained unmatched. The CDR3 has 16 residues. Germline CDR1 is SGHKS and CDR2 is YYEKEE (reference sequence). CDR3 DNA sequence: TGTGCCAGCAGCTTGGCCGGGACAGGGGCGTTCTACGAGCAGTACTTC. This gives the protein CASSLAGTGAFYEQYF.

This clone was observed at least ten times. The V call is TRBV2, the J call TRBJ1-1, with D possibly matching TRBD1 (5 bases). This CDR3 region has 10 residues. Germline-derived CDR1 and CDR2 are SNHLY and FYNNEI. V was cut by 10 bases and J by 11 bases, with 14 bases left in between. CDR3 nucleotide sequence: TGTGCCACCGCGGGGGGAGGCGCTTTCTTT. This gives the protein CATAGGGAFF.

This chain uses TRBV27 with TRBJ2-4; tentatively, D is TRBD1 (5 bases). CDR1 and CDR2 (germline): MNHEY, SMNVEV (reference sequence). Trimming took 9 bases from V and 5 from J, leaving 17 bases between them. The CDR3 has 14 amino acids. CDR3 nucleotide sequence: TGTGCCAGTTGGCGGTGGGGCAGGGAAAACATTCAGTACTTC. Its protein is CASWRWGRENIQYF.

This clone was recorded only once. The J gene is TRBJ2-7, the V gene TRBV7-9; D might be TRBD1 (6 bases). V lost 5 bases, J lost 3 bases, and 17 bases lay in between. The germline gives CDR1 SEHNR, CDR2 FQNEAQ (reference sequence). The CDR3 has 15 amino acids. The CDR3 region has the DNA TGTGCCAGCAGCGCCGCCATACAGGGTGTCTACGAGCAGTACTTC. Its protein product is CASSAAIQGVYEQYF.

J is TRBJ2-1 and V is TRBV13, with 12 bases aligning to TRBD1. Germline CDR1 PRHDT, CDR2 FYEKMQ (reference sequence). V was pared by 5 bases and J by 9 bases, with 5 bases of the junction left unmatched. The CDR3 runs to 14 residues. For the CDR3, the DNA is TGTGCCAGCAGCACGGGACAGGGGGCGACTGAGCAGTTCTTC. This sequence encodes CASSTGQGATEQFF.

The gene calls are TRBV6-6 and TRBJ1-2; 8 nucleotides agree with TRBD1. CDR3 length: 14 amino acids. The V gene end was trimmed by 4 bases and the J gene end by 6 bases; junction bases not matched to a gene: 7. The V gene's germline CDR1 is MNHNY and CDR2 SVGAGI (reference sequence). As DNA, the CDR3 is TGTGCCAGCAGTTTCCAGGACAGGGAAGATGGCTACACCTTC. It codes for CASSFQDREDGYTF.

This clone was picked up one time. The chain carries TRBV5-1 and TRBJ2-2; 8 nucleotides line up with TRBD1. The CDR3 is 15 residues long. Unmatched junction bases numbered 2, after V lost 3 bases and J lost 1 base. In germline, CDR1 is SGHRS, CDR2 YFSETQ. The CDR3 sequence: CASSSGTGNTGELFF. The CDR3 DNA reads TGCGCCAGCAGCTCAGGGACAGGGAACACCGGGGAGCTGTTTTTT.